Each of the 9 T cell receptor beta chains below was sequenced from the same sample in a study of regulatory T cells in long-lasting Graves disease. TCR beta libraries were built with iRepertoire HTBI primers and Arm-PCR of CDR3 regions. TCRdb independently ran MiXCR on the multiplex PCR reads; one entry per CDR3 protein. The sample includes a few hundred thousand distinct CDR3 sequences, around 20% of them seen just once. Time point of the sample: persistent/refractory GD, antithyroid drugs over 5 years with positive TRAb. From PBMCs, RNA was extracted and then used to make the TCR library. The sequencing used peripheral blood mononuclear cells (PBMCs), collected when the disease was refractory, from a patient treated with antithyroid drugs. These receptors all come from a female donor with Graves disease.

V is TRBV2 and J is TRBJ1-2; possible D gene TRBD1, 6 bases. The V end lost 4 bases, the J end lost 3 bases, and 9 bases lay between the germline ends. This CDR3 has 13 residues. Looked up from germline, CDR1 is SNHLY and CDR2 is FYNNEI. Here the CDR3 DNA reads TGTGCCAGCAGTGCGGGGGCTTACTATGGCTACACCTTC. Amino acid sequence: CASSAGAYYGYTF. Based on the CDR3 plus reference TRBV2 and TRBJ1-2, the full variable domain is EPEVTQTPSHQVTQMGQEVILRCVPISNHLYFYWYRQILGQKVEFLVSFYNNEISEKSEIFDDQFSVERPDGSNFTLKIRSTKLEDSAMYFCASSAGAYYGYTFGSGTRLTVV.

This clonotype appeared a few times. At one of its ends the junction is not consistent with the germline gene, which may arise from a read error. V and J are TRBV28 and TRBJ2-2; a weak D match, TRBD1 (6 bases). Germline V gives CDR1 MDHEN, CDR2 SYDVKM. This CDR3 region has 16 residues. The CDR3 loop reads CVSSTTGRGVTGELFF. The CDR3 DNA is TGTGTCAGCAGTACCACAGGGAGAGGTGTCACCGGGGAGCTGTTTTTT. The full variable domain, completed using reference TRBV28 and TRBJ2-2, is DVKVTQSSRYLVKRTGEKVFLECVQDMDHENMFWYRQDPGLGLRLIYFSYDVKMKEKGDIPEGYSVSREKKERFSLILESASTNQTSMYLCVSSTTGRGVTGELFFGEGSRLTVL.

With regard to this clonotype: It may be a read error: a sequence one base away is much more abundant. The chain employs TRBV6-2 or TRBV6-3 and TRBJ2-5, with TRBD1 matching 9 bases. CDR3 length equals 16 residues. CDR1 and CDR2 from the germline V gene are MNHEY and SVGEGT. The CDR3 loop is CAGSHGTGKYQETQYF. The CDR3 DNA sequence: TGTGCCGGCAGTCACGGGACAGGGAAGTACCAAGAGACCCAGTACTTC.

In its sample, this clonotype was seen many times. The chain has TRBV27 and TRBJ2-7; D possibly corresponds to TRBD1 (5 bases). Trimming shortened V by 5 bases and J by 5 bases, and 19 bases separated the two germline ends. CDR1 is MNHEY, CDR2 SMNVEV, per germline (reference sequence). The CDR3 spans 15 residues. Here the CDR3 reads CASSLGHPYWDEQYF. The CDR3 nucleotides read TGTGCCAGCAGTCTCGGACATCCCTACTGGGACGAGCAGTACTTC.

The V call is TRBV2, the J call TRBJ2-7, with 7 bases lining up with TRBD2. This CDR3 has 14 amino acids. J was trimmed by 2 bases and V by 7 bases; bases with no gene match: 8. Germline V gives CDR1 SNHLY, CDR2 FYNNEI. CDR3 bases: TGTGCCAGCAATGCGGGAGACGGACCCTACGAGCAGTACTTC. It is translated as CASNAGDGPYEQYF. The whole variable domain, filled in from reference TRBV2 and TRBJ2-7, reads EPEVTQTPSHQVTQMGQEVILRCVPISNHLYFYWYRQILGQKVEFLVSFYNNEISEKSEIFDDQFSVERPDGSNFTLKIRSTKLEDSAMYFCASNAGDGPYEQYFGPGTRLTVT.

This clonotype was recorded at least ten times. The chain has TRBV20-1 and TRBJ2-5; 8 nucleotides agree with TRBD1. J lost 5 bases, V lost 3 bases, and 2 bases had no gene match. Per germline, CDR1 DFQATT and CDR2 SNEGSKA (reference sequence). This CDR3 has 12 amino acids. CDR3 nucleotide sequence: TGCAGTGCTAGCAGGGGGCCGGAGACCCAGTACTTC. As protein: CSASRGPETQYF.

In this sample, this clonotype turned up a few times. The chain combines TRBV7-9 with TRBJ1-3, with D possibly being TRBD1 (5 bases). The CDR3 spans 17 residues. CDR1 and CDR2 from the germline V gene are SEHNR and FQNEAQ (reference sequence). V dropped 1 base and J dropped 4 bases, with 17 bases sitting between them. CDR3 DNA: TGTGCCAGCAGCTTAGGCCTTTACGACAGAGAAGGAAACACCATATATTTT. It encodes CASSLGLYDREGNTIYF.

This clonotype appeared a few times. The gene calls are TRBV12-3 or TRBV12-4 and TRBJ1-5, with a tentative D call TRBD1 (6 bases). This CDR3 has 17 residues. Trimming stripped 6 bases from V and 0 bases from J, with 18 bases between. The CDR3 coding sequence is TGTGCCAGCAGCCCCAGTACAGGGAGACTTAGCAATCAGCCCCAGCATTTT. It yields the protein CASSPSTGRLSNQPQHF.

The V gene is TRBV6-1, the J gene TRBJ2-5, with 10 bases matching TRBD2. After removal of 6 bases from V and 4 bases from J, the junction contained 11 bases not matched to a gene. Germline CDR1 reads MNHNS; CDR2 reads SASEGT. This CDR3 is 16 amino acids long. CDR3 protein: CASSPLSGRALETQYF. The CDR3 nucleotides read TGTGCCAGCAGCCCTCTAAGCGGGAGGGCCCTAGAGACCCAGTACTTC.